This T cell receptor beta chain was captured by sequencing in a study of T cells in Graves' hyperthyroidism and ophthalmopathy. Study results and limitations: Within blood appeared most thyroid clonotypes that had expanded above 0.001. Using 13 V-J features, a model discriminated ophthalmopathy from stable hyperthyroidism.

Uncontrolled infection, other autoimmune disease, pregnancy or lactation barred patients from enrollment. From more than 8 ml of fresh peripheral blood, PBMCs were isolated. This clonotype was picked up many times. Its cognate antigen is unknown. TCR beta CDR3 sequences were amplified from RNA transcripts. HTBI primers were the set used in a first-round RT-PCR of the TCR CDR3. TCRdb re-called the multiplex PCR reads through MiXCR, storing one row per CDR3 protein. The table shows 300,000 to 450,000 distinct CDR3 sequences, with roughly 13% occurring only once. Germline values: CDR1 SGHVS, CDR2 FQNEAQ. V lost 2 bases, J lost 6 bases, and 10 bases lay in between. The CDR3 sequence is 13 residues long.

Sample: blood. The source is a man between 25 and 39 years old with Graves' hyperthyroidism that later progressed to Graves' ophthalmopathy. The rearrangement links TRBV7-8 to TRBJ2-5; D not certain. The CDR3 region is CASSLYGKKTQYF. CDR3 nucleotide sequence: TGTGCCAGCAGCTTATATGGGAAGAAGACCCAGTACTTC.